Given below is one T cell receptor (beta chain) in context. Its antigen remains unknown. TCRdb's table, derived via immunoSEQ multiplex PCR, lists solely in-frame clones and lacks some. The table lists about 80,000 clones, around nine tenths of them singletons. This entry is derived from a study of OX40 agonist ivuxolimab in advanced cancers. The wider study: The drug used for patients, ivuxolimab, was an agonistic anti-OX40 (CD134) antibody. Regarding the study as a whole: No determination was made of the antigen specificity of the expanded peripheral T cells. A proportion of nonresponders additionally exhibited low normalized T-cell clonal expansion. Partial responders treated at 0.1-3.0 mg/kg exhibited clonal expansion among the lowest measured.

V dropped 5 bases and J dropped 4 bases, with 8 bases sitting between them. The CDR3 covers 12 residues. The germline V gene encodes CDR1 SGHTA and CDR2 FQGNSA. This chain links TRBV7-2 with TRBJ1-1; TRBD1 is a possible D gene (5 bases). The source of this sequence is an adult with an advanced solid tumor such as melanoma, head and neck, liver or kidney cancer. Sequencing was performed on CD4+ or CD8+ T cells sorted from blood, taken in a trial of the OX40 agonist ivuxolimab. Here the CDR3 DNA reads TGTGCCAGCAGCAACAGGTTCACTGAAGCTTTCTTT. Translated: CASSNRFTEAFF.